A single sample gave rise to the 3 T cell receptor beta chains below, sequenced in a study of control samples from healthy donors and cancer patients. Libraries were prepared by immunoSEQ multiplex PCR; TCRdb keeps only in-frame clonotypes and omits some of them. The sample carries some 130,000 clones, about 93% recorded once. Sequenced sample: blood. The receptors stem from a man aged 40-49 years in good health.

The rearrangement joins TRBV10-1 to TRBJ2-1; 8 bases are shared with TRBD2. The V segment lost 5 bases and the J segment 0 bases; nucleotides outside the gene matches: 12. Germline CDR1 WNHNN, CDR2 SYGVQD (reference sequence). This CDR3 is built from 18 residues. In nucleotides, the CDR3 is TGCGCCAGCAGTCTGAGGGCTAGCGGGCTGTCCTCCTACAATGAGCAGTTCTTC. As protein: CASSLRASGLSSYNEQFF.

CDR3 nucleotides: TGTGCCACCCAGGTGGGGGTCCCCACTGAAGCTTTCTTT. Residues: CATQVGVPTEAFF. The J gene is TRBJ1-1, the V gene TRBV6-5, with D perhaps matching TRBD1 (5 bases). The CDR3 loop spans 13 amino acids. Germline-derived CDR1 and CDR2 are MNHEY and SVGAGI. Trimming took off 10 bases at V and 4 bases at J, with 16 bases between the two ends.

The chain combines TRBV9 with TRBJ2-3; D gene ambiguous. Germline V gives CDR1 SGDLS, CDR2 YYNGEE. V was clipped by 0 bases and J by 4 bases, with 9 bases between them. The CDR3 is 14 amino acids. As DNA, the CDR3 is TGTGCCAGCAGCGTAGCGCCGACCCCAGATACGCAGTATTTT. This translates into CASSVAPTPDTQYF.